The source of this TCR beta chain is a study of T cell responses to AZD1222 COVID-19 vaccine. This table comes from immunoSEQ multiplex PCR, and its TCRdb copy is limited to in-frame clones, with some not included. The sample yields roughly 120,000 clones, around 80% seen once. V was pared by 6 bases and J by 4 bases, with 9 bases between. The CDR3 totals 13 residues. The origin of this receptor is an adult in good health. The chain couples TRBV12-3 or TRBV12-4 to TRBJ2-2; D might be TRBD1 (6 bases). The sample was peripheral blood, taken on day 0 of AZD1222 vaccination. This CDR3 reads CASRWTVTGELFF. In DNA, the CDR3 is TGTGCCAGCAGATGGACAGTCACCGGGGAGCTGTTTTTT.